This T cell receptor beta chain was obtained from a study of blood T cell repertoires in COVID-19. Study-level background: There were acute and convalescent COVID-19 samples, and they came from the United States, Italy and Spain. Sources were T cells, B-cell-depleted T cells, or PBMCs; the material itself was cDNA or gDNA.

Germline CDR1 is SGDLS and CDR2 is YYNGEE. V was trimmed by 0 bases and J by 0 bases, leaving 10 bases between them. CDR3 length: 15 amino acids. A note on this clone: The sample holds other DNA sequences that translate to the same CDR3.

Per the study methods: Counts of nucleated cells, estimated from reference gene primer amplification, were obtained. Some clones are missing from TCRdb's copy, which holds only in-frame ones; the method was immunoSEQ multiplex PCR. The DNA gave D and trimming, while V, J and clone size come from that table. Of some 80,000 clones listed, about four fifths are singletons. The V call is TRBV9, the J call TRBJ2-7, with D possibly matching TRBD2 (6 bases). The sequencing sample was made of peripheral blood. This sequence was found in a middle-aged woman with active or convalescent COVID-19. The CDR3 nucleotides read TGTGCCAGCAGCGTAGCAGCGGGCCTCTCCTACGAGCAGTACTTC. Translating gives CASSVAAGLSYEQYF.